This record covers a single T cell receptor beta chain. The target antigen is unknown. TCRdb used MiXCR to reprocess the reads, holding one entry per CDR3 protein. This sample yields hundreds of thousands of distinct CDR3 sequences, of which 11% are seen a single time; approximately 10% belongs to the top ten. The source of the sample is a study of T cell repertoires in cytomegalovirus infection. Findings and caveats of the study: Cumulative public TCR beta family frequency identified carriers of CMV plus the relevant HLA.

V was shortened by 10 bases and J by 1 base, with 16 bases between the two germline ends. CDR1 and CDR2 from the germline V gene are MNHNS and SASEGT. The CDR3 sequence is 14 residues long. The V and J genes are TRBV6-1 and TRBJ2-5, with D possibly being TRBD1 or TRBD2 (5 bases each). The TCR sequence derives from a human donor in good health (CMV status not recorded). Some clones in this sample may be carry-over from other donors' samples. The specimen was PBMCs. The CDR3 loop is CATLREPRQETQYF. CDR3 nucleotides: TGTGCCACCCTCAGGGAGCCTCGCCAAGAGACCCAGTACTTC.